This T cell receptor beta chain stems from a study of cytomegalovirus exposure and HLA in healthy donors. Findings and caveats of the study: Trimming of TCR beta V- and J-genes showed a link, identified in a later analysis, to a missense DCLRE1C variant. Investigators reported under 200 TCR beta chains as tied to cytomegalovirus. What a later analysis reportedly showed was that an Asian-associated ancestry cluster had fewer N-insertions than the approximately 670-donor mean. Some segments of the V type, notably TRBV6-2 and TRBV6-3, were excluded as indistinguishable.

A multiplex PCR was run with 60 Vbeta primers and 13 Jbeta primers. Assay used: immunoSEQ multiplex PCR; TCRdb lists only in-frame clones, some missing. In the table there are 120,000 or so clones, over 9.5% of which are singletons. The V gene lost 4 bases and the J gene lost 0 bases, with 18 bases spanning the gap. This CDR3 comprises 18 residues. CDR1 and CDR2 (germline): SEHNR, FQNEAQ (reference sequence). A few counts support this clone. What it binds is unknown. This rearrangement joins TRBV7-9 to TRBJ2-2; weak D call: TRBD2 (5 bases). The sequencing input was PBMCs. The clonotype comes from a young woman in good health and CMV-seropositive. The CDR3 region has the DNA TGTGCCAGCAGCTCCTCAGTTAGCGCTACCCCGAACACCGGGGAGCTGTTTTTT. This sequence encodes CASSSSVSATPNTGELFF.